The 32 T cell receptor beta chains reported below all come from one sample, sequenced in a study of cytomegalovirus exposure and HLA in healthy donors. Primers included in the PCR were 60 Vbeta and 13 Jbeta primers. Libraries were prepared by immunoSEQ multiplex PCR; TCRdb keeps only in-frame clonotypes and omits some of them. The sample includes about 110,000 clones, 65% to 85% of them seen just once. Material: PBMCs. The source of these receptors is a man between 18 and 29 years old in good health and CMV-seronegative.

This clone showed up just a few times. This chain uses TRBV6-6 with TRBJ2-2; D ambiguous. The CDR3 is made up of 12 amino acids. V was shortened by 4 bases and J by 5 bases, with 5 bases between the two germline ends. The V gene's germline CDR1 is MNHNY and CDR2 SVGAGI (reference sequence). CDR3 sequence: CASSSSTGELFF. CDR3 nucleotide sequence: TGTGCCAGCAGTTCTAGTACCGGGGAGCTGTTTTTT.

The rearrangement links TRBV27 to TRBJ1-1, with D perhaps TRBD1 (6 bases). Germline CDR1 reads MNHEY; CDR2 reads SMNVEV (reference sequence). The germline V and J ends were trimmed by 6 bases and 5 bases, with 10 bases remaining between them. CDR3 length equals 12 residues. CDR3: CASRRGGTEAFF. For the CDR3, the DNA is TGTGCCAGCAGGAGGGGGGGAACTGAAGCTTTCTTT.

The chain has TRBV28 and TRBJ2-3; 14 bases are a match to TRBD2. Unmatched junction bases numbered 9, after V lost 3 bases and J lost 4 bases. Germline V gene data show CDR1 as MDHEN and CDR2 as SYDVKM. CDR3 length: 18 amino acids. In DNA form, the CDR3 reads TGTGCCAGCAGTTTTCCCGGACTAGCGGGGGGTGGCGCAGATACGCAGTATTTT. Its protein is CASSFPGLAGGGADTQYF.

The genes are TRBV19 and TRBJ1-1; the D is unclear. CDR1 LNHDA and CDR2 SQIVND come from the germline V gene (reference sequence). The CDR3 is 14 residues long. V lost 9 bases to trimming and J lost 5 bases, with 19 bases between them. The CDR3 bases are TGTGCCAGCTCTCCTGCGGGAGGGAAGACTGAAGCTTTCTTT. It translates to CASSPAGGKTEAFF.

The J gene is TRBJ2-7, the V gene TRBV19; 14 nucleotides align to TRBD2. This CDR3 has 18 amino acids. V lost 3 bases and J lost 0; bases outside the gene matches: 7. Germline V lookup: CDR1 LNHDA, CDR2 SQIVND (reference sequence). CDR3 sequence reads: CASSMSGLAGGRSYEQYF. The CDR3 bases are TGTGCCAGTAGTATGTCCGGACTAGCGGGGGGCCGCTCCTACGAGCAGTACTTC.

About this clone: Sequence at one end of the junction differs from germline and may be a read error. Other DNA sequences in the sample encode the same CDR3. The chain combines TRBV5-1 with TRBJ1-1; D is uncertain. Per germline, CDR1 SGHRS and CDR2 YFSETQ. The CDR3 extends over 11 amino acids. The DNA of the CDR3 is TGCGCCAGCAGCCTCAACACCGAAGCTTTCTTT. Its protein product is CASSLNTEAFF. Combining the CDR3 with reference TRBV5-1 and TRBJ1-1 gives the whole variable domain KAGVTQTPRYLIKTRGQQVTLSCSPISGHRSVSWYQQTPGQGLQFLFEYFSETQRNKGNFPGRFSGRQFSNSRSEMNVSTLELGDSALYLCASSLNTEAFFGQGTRLTVV.

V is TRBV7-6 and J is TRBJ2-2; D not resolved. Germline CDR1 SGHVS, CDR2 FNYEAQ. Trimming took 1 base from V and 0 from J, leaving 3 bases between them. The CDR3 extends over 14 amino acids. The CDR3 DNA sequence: TGTGCCAGCAGCTTAGTTACGAACACCGGGGAGCTGTTTTTT. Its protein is CASSLVTNTGELFF.

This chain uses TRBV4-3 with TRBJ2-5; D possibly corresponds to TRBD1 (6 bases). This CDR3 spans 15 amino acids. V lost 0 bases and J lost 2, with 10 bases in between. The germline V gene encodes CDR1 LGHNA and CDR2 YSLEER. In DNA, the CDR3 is TGCGCCAGCAGCCAAGATTTGAGGGGGCAAGAGACCCAGTACTTC. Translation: CASSQDLRGQETQYF.

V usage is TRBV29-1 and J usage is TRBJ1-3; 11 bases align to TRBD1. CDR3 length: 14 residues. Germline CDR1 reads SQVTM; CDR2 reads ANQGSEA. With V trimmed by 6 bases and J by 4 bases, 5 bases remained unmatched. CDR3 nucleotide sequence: TGCAGCGTCGAGGGACAGGGGGTCGGAAACACCATATATTTT. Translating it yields CSVEGQGVGNTIYF.

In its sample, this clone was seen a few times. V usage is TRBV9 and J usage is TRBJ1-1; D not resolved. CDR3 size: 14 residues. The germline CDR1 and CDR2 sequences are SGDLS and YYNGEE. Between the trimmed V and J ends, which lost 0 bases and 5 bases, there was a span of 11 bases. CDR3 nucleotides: TGTGCCAGCAGCGTAGGGGTGGAGGAAACTGAAGCTTTCTTT. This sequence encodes CASSVGVEETEAFF.

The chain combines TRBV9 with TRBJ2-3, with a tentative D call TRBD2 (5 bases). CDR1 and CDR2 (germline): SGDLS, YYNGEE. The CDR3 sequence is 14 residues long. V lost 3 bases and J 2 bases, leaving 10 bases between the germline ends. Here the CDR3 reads CASSARGTTDTQYF. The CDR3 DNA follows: TGTGCCAGCAGCGCCCGGGGTACCACAGATACGCAGTATTTT. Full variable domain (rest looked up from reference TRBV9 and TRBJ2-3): DSGVTQTPKHLITATGQRVTLRCSPRSGDLSVYWYQQSLDQGLQFLIQYYNGEERAKGNILERFSAQQFPDLHSELNLSSLELGDSALYFCASSARGTTDTQYFGPGTRLTVL.

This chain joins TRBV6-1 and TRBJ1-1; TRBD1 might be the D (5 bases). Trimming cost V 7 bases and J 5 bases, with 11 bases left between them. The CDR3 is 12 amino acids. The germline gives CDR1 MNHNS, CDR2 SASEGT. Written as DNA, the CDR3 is TGTGCCAGCAACCAGGGCTATACTGAAGCTTTCTTT. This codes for CASNQGYTEAFF.

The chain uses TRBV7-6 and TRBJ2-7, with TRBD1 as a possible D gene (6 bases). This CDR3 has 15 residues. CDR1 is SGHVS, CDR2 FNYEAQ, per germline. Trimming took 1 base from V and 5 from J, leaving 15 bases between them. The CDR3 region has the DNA TGTGCCAGCAGCTTAGAGGCAGGGGAGCCAAACGAGCAGTACTTC. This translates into CASSLEAGEPNEQYF.

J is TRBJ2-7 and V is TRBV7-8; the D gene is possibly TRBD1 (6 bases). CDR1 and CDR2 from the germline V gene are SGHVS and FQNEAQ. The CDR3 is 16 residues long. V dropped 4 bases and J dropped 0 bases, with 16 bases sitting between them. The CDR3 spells CASSSYRVPSSYEQYF. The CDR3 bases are TGTGCCAGCAGCTCTTACAGGGTTCCCAGCTCCTACGAGCAGTACTTC.

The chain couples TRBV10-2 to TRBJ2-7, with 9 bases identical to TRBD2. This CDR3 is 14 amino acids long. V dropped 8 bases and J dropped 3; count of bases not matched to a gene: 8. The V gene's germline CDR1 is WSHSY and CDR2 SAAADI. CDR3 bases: TGCGCCAGCGTAAAAGCGGGGGGCAGCTACGAGCAGTACTTC. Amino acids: CASVKAGGSYEQYF.

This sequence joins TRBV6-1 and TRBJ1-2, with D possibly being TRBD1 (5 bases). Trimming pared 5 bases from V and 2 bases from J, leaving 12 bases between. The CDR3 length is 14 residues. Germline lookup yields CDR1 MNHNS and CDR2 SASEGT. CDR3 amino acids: CASSFRQTNYGYTF. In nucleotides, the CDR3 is TGTGCCAGCAGTTTTCGACAGACCAACTATGGCTACACCTTC.

CDR3 sequence: CATSETGDTDTQYF. CDR3 DNA: TGTGCCACCAGTGAAACGGGGGACACAGATACGCAGTATTTT. The chain uses TRBV15 and TRBJ2-3; D is perhaps TRBD2 (6 bases). Trimming pared 6 bases from V and 2 bases from J, leaving 12 bases between. Germline V gene lookup returns CDR1 LNHNV and CDR2 YYDKDF (reference sequence). This CDR3 spans 14 amino acids.

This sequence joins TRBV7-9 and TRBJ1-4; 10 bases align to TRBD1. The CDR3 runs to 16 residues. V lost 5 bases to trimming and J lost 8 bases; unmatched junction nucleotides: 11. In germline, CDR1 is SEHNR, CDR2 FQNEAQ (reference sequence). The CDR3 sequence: CASSPGRGTGDEKLFF. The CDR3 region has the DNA TGTGCCAGCAGCCCCGGGCGGGGGACAGGGGACGAAAAACTGTTTTTT.

The CDR3 region is CASSLGQGGSYEQYF. DNA of the CDR3: TGCGCCAGCAGCTTGGGCCAAGGGGGAAGCTACGAGCAGTACTTC. This rearrangement joins TRBV5-1 to TRBJ2-7; possible D gene TRBD1, 6 bases. The CDR3 is 15 amino acids. The V and J ends lost 0 bases and 3 bases respectively, with 13 bases between them. CDR1 and CDR2 (germline): SGHRS, YFSETQ.

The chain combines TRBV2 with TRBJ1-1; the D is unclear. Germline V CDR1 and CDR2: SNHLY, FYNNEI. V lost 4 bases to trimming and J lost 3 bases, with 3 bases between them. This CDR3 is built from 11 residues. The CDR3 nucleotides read TGTGCCAGCAGTGCGGACACTGAAGCTTTCTTT. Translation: CASSADTEAFF. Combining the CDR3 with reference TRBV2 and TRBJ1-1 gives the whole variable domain EPEVTQTPSHQVTQMGQEVILRCVPISNHLYFYWYRQILGQKVEFLVSFYNNEISEKSEIFDDQFSVERPDGSNFTLKIRSTKLEDSAMYFCASSADTEAFFGQGTRLTVV.

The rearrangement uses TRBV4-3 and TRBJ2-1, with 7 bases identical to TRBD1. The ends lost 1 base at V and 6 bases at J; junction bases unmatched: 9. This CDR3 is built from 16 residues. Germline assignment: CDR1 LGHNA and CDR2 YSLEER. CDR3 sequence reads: CASSQAGGIFINEQFF. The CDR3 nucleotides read TGCGCCAGCAGCCAAGCAGGGGGTATTTTTATCAATGAGCAGTTCTTC.

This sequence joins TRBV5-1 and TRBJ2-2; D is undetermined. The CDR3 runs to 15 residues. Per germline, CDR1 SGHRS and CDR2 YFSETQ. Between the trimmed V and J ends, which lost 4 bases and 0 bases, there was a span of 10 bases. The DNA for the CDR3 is TGCGCCAGCAGCCGCACTCTAGCGAACACCGGGGAGCTGTTTTTT. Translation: CASSRTLANTGELFF.

CDR3 coding DNA: TGTGCCAGCATCCTCCAGGGGGAGGATGGCTACACCTTC. Protein product: CASILQGEDGYTF. The chain joins TRBV7-9 to TRBJ1-2; 7 bases are a match to TRBD1. Germline assignment: CDR1 SEHNR and CDR2 FQNEAQ (reference sequence). This CDR3 has 13 amino acids. V trimming: 7 bases; J trimming: 6 bases; junction bases outside the gene matches: 8.

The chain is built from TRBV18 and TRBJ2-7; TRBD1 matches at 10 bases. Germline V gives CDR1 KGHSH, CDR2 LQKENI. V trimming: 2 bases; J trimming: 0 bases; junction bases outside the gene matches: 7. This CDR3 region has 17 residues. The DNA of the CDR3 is TGTGCCAGCTCACCAACGACAGGGGGCCAAAGCTCCTACGAGCAGTACTTC. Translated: CASSPTTGGQSSYEQYF.

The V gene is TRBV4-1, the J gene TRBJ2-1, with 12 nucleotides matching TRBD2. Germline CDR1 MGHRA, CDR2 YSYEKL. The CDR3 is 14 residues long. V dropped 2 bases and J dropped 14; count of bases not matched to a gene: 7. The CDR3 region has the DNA TGCGCCAGCAGCCAAATACGGACTAGCGGGGCCGAGTTCTTC. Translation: CASSQIRTSGAEFF.

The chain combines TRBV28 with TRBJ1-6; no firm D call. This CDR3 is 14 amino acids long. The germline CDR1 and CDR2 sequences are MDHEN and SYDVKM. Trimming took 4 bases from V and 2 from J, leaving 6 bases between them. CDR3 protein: CASSSQPYNSPLHF. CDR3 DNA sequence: TGTGCCAGCAGTTCACAGCCCTATAATTCACCCCTCCACTTT. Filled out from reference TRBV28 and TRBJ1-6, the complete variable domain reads DVKVTQSSRYLVKRTGEKVFLECVQDMDHENMFWYRQDPGLGLRLIYFSYDVKMKEKGDIPEGYSVSREKKERFSLILESASTNQTSMYLCASSSQPYNSPLHFGNGTRLTVT.

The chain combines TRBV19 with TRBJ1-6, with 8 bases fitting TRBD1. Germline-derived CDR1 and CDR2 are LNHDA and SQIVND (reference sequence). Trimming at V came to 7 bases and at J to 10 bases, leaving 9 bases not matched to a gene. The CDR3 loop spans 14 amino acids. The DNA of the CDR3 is TGTGCCAGTACCGACAGGGGTGTAAACTCACCCCTCCACTTT. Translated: CASTDRGVNSPLHF. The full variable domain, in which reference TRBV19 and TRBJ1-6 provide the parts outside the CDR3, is DGGITQSPKYLFRKEGQNVTLSCEQNLNHDAMYWYRQDPGQGLRLIYYSQIVNDFQKGDIAEGYSVSREKKESFPLTVTSAQKNPTAFYLCASTDRGVNSPLHFGNGTRLTVT.

CDR3 nucleotides: TGTGCCAGCAGTGAGACAGGGATCACTAATGAAAAACTGTTTTTT. This encodes CASSETGITNEKLFF. This rearrangement joins TRBV27 to TRBJ1-4; 7 bases are shared with TRBD1. The CDR3 is 15 amino acids. CDR1 and CDR2 from the germline V gene are MNHEY and SMNVEV (reference sequence). Trimming took 5 bases from V and 2 from J; bases not matched to a gene: 5.

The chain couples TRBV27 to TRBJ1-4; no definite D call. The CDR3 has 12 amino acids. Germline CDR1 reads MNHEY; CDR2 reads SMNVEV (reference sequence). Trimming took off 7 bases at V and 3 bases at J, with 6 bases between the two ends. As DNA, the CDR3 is TGTGCCAGCACGGAGGCTAATGAAAAACTGTTTTTT. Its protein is CASTEANEKLFF.

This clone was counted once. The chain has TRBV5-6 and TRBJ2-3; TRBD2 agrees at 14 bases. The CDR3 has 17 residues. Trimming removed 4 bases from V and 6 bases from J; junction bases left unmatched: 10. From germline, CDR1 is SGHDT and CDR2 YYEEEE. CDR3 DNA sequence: TGTGCCAGCAGCCCCTGGACTAGCGGGGGGCCGGGGGATACGCAGTATTTT. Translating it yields CASSPWTSGGPGDTQYF. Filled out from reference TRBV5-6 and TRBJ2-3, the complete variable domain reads DAGVTQSPTHLIKTRGQQVTLRCSPKSGHDTVSWYQQALGQGPQFIFQYYEEEERQRGNFPDRFSGHQFPNYSSELNVNALLLGDSALYLCASSPWTSGGPGDTQYFGPGTRLTVL.

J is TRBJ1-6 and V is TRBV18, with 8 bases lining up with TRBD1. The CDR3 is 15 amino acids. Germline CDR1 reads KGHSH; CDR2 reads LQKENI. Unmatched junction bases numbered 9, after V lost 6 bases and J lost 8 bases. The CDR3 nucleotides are TGTGCCAGCTCCCTAGAACAGGGGGGGGATTCACCCCTCCACTTT. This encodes CASSLEQGGDSPLHF. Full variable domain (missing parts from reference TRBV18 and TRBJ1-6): NAGVMQNPRHLVRRRGQEARLRCSPMKGHSHVYWYRQLPEEGLKFMVYLQKENIIDESGMPKERFSAEFPKEGPSILRIQQVVRGDSAAYFCASSLEQGGDSPLHFGNGTRLTVT.

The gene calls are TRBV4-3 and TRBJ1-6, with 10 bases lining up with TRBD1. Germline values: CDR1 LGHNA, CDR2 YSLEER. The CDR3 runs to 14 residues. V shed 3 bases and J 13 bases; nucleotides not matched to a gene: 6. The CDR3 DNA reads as TGCGCCAGCAGCCAGGGGACAGGGGCCCGTCCCCTCCACTTT. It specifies CASSQGTGARPLHF.